Below, 27 T cell receptor beta chains from the same sample are listed, as sequenced in a study of shared clonotypes between healthy human individuals. Sequencing was performed with immunoSEQ multiplex PCR; in TCRdb, only in-frame clones are kept and a portion is missing. The data show roughly 2,000,000 clones, with roughly 95% seen just once and 1% to 1.5% held by the top ten. CD45RO negativity and positive selection for CCR7 defined naive CD8 cells, a population that excluded terminally differentiated effector memory CD45RA+ cells. The sample was naive CD8+ T cells sorted from blood. These receptors were taken from a man in his late teens or twenties in good health.

On this clone itself: The sample contains more than one DNA sequence encoding this CDR3. The V and J genes are TRBV5-4 and TRBJ2-7; tentative D call: TRBD2 (5 bases). CDR3 size: 13 residues. The germline gives CDR1 SGHNT, CDR2 YYREEE (reference sequence). The V gene lost 1 base and the J gene lost 1 base, with 6 bases spanning the gap. The CDR3 spells CASSLRDSYEQYF. The DNA for the CDR3 is TGTGCCAGCAGCTTGCGGGATTCCTACGAGCAGTACTTC.

V gene TRBV7-6 combines with J gene TRBJ1-3, with D possibly TRBD1 on 5 matching bases. Between the trimmed V and J ends, which lost 5 bases and 0 bases, there was a span of 14 bases. This CDR3 has 16 residues. Per the germline V gene, CDR1 is SGHVS and CDR2 is FNYEAQ. The CDR3: CASSEQVAYSGNTIYF. The CDR3 DNA is TGTGCCAGCAGCGAACAGGTGGCCTACTCTGGAAACACCATATATTTT.

The chain employs TRBV27 and TRBJ1-1; no firm D call. The V gene lost 5 bases and the J gene lost 5 bases, with 9 bases spanning the gap. The germline gives CDR1 MNHEY, CDR2 SMNVEV (reference sequence). The CDR3 has 12 amino acids. The CDR3 protein is CASSGVGTEAFF. CDR3 DNA sequence: TGTGCCAGCAGTGGGGTGGGGACTGAAGCTTTCTTT.

As regards this clone: Other DNA variants within this sample encode the same CDR3. The rearrangement joins TRBV6-5 to TRBJ1-2; D may be TRBD1 (5 bases). V lost 0 bases and J lost 4, with 6 bases in between. Germline CDR1 MNHEY, CDR2 SVGAGI. This CDR3 is 13 amino acids long. The CDR3, as DNA: TGTGCCAGCAGTTACTCGGGGGGCTATGGCTACACCTTC. Translated: CASSYSGGYGYTF.

The chain uses TRBV5-1 and TRBJ1-4; D is perhaps TRBD1 (5 bases). Trimming cost V 4 bases and J 4 bases, with 23 bases left between them. CDR1 SGHRS and CDR2 YFSETQ come from the germline V gene. This CDR3 region has 18 residues. The CDR3 protein is CASSQIGRDGDLNEKLFF. CDR3 DNA sequence: TGCGCCAGCAGCCAGATTGGCAGGGATGGGGACCTTAATGAAAAACTGTTTTTT. Complete variable domain (other parts from reference TRBV5-1 and TRBJ1-4): KAGVTQTPRYLIKTRGQQVTLSCSPISGHRSVSWYQQTPGQGLQFLFEYFSETQRNKGNFPGRFSGRQFSNSRSEMNVSTLELGDSALYLCASSQIGRDGDLNEKLFFGSGTQLSVL.

The genes are TRBV7-2 and TRBJ2-7; possible D gene TRBD1, 6 bases. The V gene lost 2 bases and the J gene lost 3 bases, with 8 bases spanning the gap. Germline values: CDR1 SGHTA, CDR2 FQGNSA. CDR3 size: 13 residues. The CDR3 DNA reads TGTGCCAGCAGCTTAAGACAGGTCTACGAGCAGTACTTC. Translating it yields CASSLRQVYEQYF.

This clone was picked up a small number of times. The J gene is TRBJ1-1, the V gene TRBV25-1; D uncertain. The germline CDR1 and CDR2 sequences are MGHDK and SYGVNS. The germline V and J ends were trimmed by 1 base and 4 bases, with 22 bases remaining between them. There are 18 residues in the CDR3. The CDR3 region is CASSESNLAAGEGTEAFF. The CDR3 DNA reads TGTGCCAGCAGTGAATCGAACCTTGCGGCCGGTGAGGGCACTGAAGCTTTCTTT.

The chain couples TRBV7-3 to TRBJ2-7, with D unresolved. The length of the CDR3 is 9 residues. The germline V gene encodes CDR1 SGHTA and CDR2 FQGTGA. V was trimmed by 5 bases and J by 12 bases, leaving 8 bases between them. The CDR3 DNA is TGTGCCAGCAGCGCCACTGTGTACTTC. It specifies CASSATVYF.

About this clone: This sample also contains other DNA sequences that code for the same CDR3. The chain carries TRBV5-6 and TRBJ1-6; D uncertain. Germline-derived CDR1 and CDR2 are SGHDT and YYEEEE. The CDR3 covers 12 residues. Trimming removed 2 bases at V and 7 bases at J, with 4 bases between. CDR3 residues: CASSLGNSPLHF. The CDR3 DNA reads as TGTGCCAGCAGCTTAGGAAATTCACCCCTCCACTTT.

This clone came up once. The chain is built from TRBV25-1 and TRBJ1-4; weak D call: TRBD1 (5 bases). Deletions cut 8 bases from V and 3 bases from J, with 13 bases between. The germline V gene encodes CDR1 MGHDK and CDR2 SYGVNS. The CDR3 extends over 14 amino acids. The CDR3 coding sequence is TGTGCCAGCGGACCCAGGGAGGCTAATGAAAAACTGTTTTTT. Protein: CASGPREANEKLFF.

The chain couples TRBV7-9 to TRBJ1-1; D is undetermined. Trimming took off 2 bases at V and 8 bases at J, with 9 bases between the two ends. Germline values: CDR1 SEHNR, CDR2 FQNEAQ (reference sequence). The CDR3 extends over 12 amino acids. In DNA form, the CDR3 reads TGTGCCAGCAGCTTATCTAACGAGGAAGCTTTCTTT. As protein: CASSLSNEEAFF. Looking up the rest from reference TRBV7-9 and TRBJ1-1 gives the full variable domain: DTGVSQNPRHKITKRGQNVTFRCDPISEHNRLYWYRQTLGQGPEFLTYFQNEAQLEKSRLLSDRFSAERPKGSFSTLEIQRTEQGDSAMYLCASSLSNEEAFFGQGTRLTVV.

CDR3 coding DNA: TGTGCCAGCAGCAAAAGACCGGGGAGCTCCTACAATGAGCAGTTCTTC. Its protein product is CASSKRPGSSYNEQFF. The V and J genes are TRBV14 and TRBJ2-1; TRBD2 might be the D (5 bases). The CDR3 covers 16 residues. V was clipped by 5 bases and J by 0 bases, with 14 bases between them. Germline V lookup: CDR1 SGHDN, CDR2 FVKESK.

The chain combines TRBV7-6 with TRBJ2-3; D is undetermined. The V and J ends lost 5 bases and 2 bases respectively, with 5 bases between them. The germline CDR1 and CDR2 sequences are SGHVS and FNYEAQ. This CDR3 has 12 residues. CDR3 sequence reads: CASSGLTDTQYF. The CDR3 coding sequence is TGTGCCAGCAGCGGGCTCACAGATACGCAGTATTTT. The entire variable domain, with the rest obtained from reference TRBV7-6 and TRBJ2-3, is as follows: GAGVSQSPRYKVTKRGQDVALRCDPISGHVSLYWYRQALGQGPEFLTYFNYEAQQDKSGLPNDRFSAERPEGSISTLTIQRTEQRDSAMYRCASSGLTDTQYFGPGTRLTVL.

In this sample, this clone turned up a few times. V is TRBV2 and J is TRBJ1-6, with a weak D call TRBD1 (6 bases). The CDR3 covers 14 residues. CDR1 SNHLY and CDR2 FYNNEI come from the germline V gene. The V gene lost 7 bases and the J gene lost 6 bases, with 13 bases spanning the gap. CDR3 nucleotide sequence: TGTGCCAGCAATAGGGGGACAACTAATTCACCCCTCCACTTT. The encoded protein is CASNRGTTNSPLHF.

As concerns this clone: Other DNA sequences in this specimen translate into the identical CDR3. This CDR3 is CASSEGGANEQFF. CDR3 DNA: TGTGCCAGCAGTGAAGGGGGAGCCAATGAGCAGTTCTTC. The V gene is TRBV2, the J gene TRBJ2-1, with D possibly matching TRBD2 (5 bases). Deletions cut 1 base from V and 6 bases from J, with 7 bases between. The germline V gene has CDR1 SNHLY and CDR2 FYNNEI. This CDR3 has 13 amino acids.

The chain joins TRBV4-3 to TRBJ1-3, with TRBD1 as a possible D gene (6 bases). V was clipped by 0 bases and J by 0 bases, with 12 bases between them. The CDR3 is 17 amino acids. CDR1 is LGHNA and CDR2 is YSLEER in the germline V gene. DNA for the CDR3: TGCGCCAGCAGCCAAGAAAGGGGGGCCTACTCTGGAAACACCATATATTTT. Encoded protein: CASSQERGAYSGNTIYF.

The chain carries TRBV5-1 and TRBJ2-7, with TRBD2 as a possible D gene (6 bases). The CDR3 sequence is 15 residues long. Germline V gives CDR1 SGHRS, CDR2 YFSETQ. V gave up 0 bases and J gave up 3 bases, with 13 bases separating them. The CDR3 DNA reads TGCGCCAGCAGCTTGGCCCTGGGGGGAGACTACGAGCAGTACTTC. Translating it yields CASSLALGGDYEQYF.

Comment on this clone: A read error is possible here, since a much larger clone lies one base away. Other DNA sequences in the sample encode the same CDR3. V is TRBV7-9 and J is TRBJ2-7; D gene uncertain. Per the germline V gene, CDR1 is SEHNR and CDR2 is FQNEAQ (reference sequence). The CDR3 consists of 11 residues. V was cut by 1 base and J by 4 bases, with 2 bases left in between. DNA of the CDR3: TGTGCCAGCAGCTTAGATTACGAGCAGTACTTC. Translating gives CASSLDYEQYF.

Details on this clone: Other DNA variants within this sample encode the same CDR3. The chain is built from TRBV28 and TRBJ2-3; 11 positions match TRBD2. Germline CDR1 and CDR2: MDHEN and SYDVKM. The length of the CDR3 is 15 residues. After removal of 3 bases from V and 2 bases from J, the junction contained 1 base not matched to a gene. CDR3 bases: TGTGCCAGCAGTTTGACTAGCGGGGTCACAGATACGCAGTATTTT. Amino acid sequence: CASSLTSGVTDTQYF.

V gene TRBV11-2 combines with J gene TRBJ2-7; TRBD2 matches at 8 bases. Trimming cost V 7 bases and J 7 bases; bases outside gene matches: 15. The CDR3 has 15 residues. Germline CDR1 and CDR2: SGHAT and FQNNGV. The CDR3 nucleotides are TGTGCCAGCACCCACCTCGGGGGGGGCTCGGGGGAGCAGTACTTC. It specifies CASTHLGGGSGEQYF.

V gene TRBV29-1 combines with J gene TRBJ1-3; unclear D gene. The germline V and J ends were trimmed by 5 bases and 1 base, with 12 bases remaining between them. Germline V gene lookup returns CDR1 SQVTM and CDR2 ANQGSEA. This CDR3 has 14 residues. For the CDR3, the DNA is TGCAGCGTTCGCCGGACGGATTCTGGAAACACCATATATTTT. It is translated as CSVRRTDSGNTIYF. The full variable domain, rest sourced from reference TRBV29-1 and TRBJ1-3, is SAVISQKPSRDICQRGTSLTIQCQVDSQVTMMFWYRQQPGQSLTLIATANQGSEATYESGFVIDKFPISRPNLTFSTLTVSNMSPEDSSIYLCSVRRTDSGNTIYFGEGSWLTVV.

The chain employs TRBV7-9 and TRBJ2-7, with 9 bases fitting TRBD2. This CDR3 contains 16 residues. Germline V gene data show CDR1 as SEHNR and CDR2 as FQNEAQ (reference sequence). Trimming took 8 bases from V and 2 from J; bases not matched to a gene: 13. For the CDR3, the DNA is TGTGCCAGCTCCACGCACCTAGCGGGGCACCCCTACGAGCAGTACTTC. It translates to CASSTHLAGHPYEQYF.

This clone came up once. The chain links TRBV27 to TRBJ2-7; D unclear. This CDR3 comprises 15 residues. Germline CDR1 and CDR2: MNHEY and SMNVEV (reference sequence). V was trimmed by 0 bases and J by 2 bases, leaving 11 bases between them. The CDR3 sequence is CASSLSSENPYEQYF. CDR3 bases: TGTGCCAGCAGTTTATCGTCGGAAAACCCCTACGAGCAGTACTTC.

The CDR3 sequence: CASSSSGIWGANVLTF. In DNA form, the CDR3 reads TGTGCCAGCAGTTCCTCCGGGATCTGGGGGGCCAACGTCCTGACTTTC. The chain links TRBV6-5 to TRBJ2-6; a possible D gene is TRBD2 (5 bases). Germline CDR1 is MNHEY and CDR2 is SVGAGI. The CDR3 loop spans 16 amino acids. V was trimmed by 4 bases and J by 4 bases, leaving 14 bases between them.

V and J are TRBV18 and TRBJ1-1; 8 bases line up with TRBD1. The germline CDR1 and CDR2 sequences are KGHSH and LQKENI. The CDR3 extends over 16 amino acids. The ends lost 3 bases at V and 0 bases at J; junction bases unmatched: 6. CDR3 region: CASSPRTGTMNTEAFF. The CDR3 DNA sequence: TGTGCCAGCTCACCTCGGACAGGGACCATGAACACTGAAGCTTTCTTT.

The chain recombines TRBV5-4 with TRBJ2-1, with TRBD2 identical over 15 bases. After removal of 0 bases from V and 4 bases from J, the junction contained 5 bases not matched to a gene. The CDR3 runs 18 residues. Germline V lookup: CDR1 SGHNT, CDR2 YYREEE (reference sequence). CDR3 DNA: TGTGCCAGCAGCTTGGGGACTAGCGGGAGGGATATATACAATGAGCAGTTCTTC. Translating gives CASSLGTSGRDIYNEQFF.

On this clone itself: The junction departs from germline at one end; a sequencing error may be responsible. The chain is built from TRBV19 and TRBJ2-2; no reliable D call. CDR1 is LNHDA, CDR2 SQIVND, per germline (reference sequence). The CDR3 is made up of 14 amino acids. The CDR3 region has the DNA TGTGCCAGTAGCCCTGTGACGAATACCGGGGAGCTGTTTTTT. This codes for CASSPVTNTGELFF.